This T cell receptor (beta chain) was sequenced during a study of shared clonotypes between healthy human individuals. Study background: Aged between 18 and 49, the donors were a couple of women and a few men.

Every donor was a Caucasian adult from Nashville, Tennessee. The V and J ends lost 6 bases and 3 bases, in that order; junction bases with no gene match: 10. Per the germline V gene, CDR1 is SNHLY and CDR2 is FYNNEI. CDR3 length: 16 residues. Per the original data handling: Filtering of immunoSEQ junctional sequences could not match full-length read filtering. Clones were sequenced by immunoSEQ multiplex PCR, and TCRdb holds only the in-frame ones, with some missing. V, J and clone size are taken as reported in that table, and D and trimming were inferred from the DNA itself. Here the sample spans approximately 2.1 million clones, over 85% being singletons.

Sequenced input: naive CD4+ T cells from PBMCs. Subset indicated: CD45RA+ positively selected. This receptor was taken from a man younger than 30 in good health. Some clones in this sample may be carry-over from other donors' samples. The V call is TRBV2, the J call TRBJ1-3, with 8 bases identical to TRBD1. The CDR3 protein is CASRVSGTGGGNTIYF. CDR3 DNA sequence: TGTGCCAGCAGGGTGTCCGGGACAGGAGGTGGAAACACCATATATTTT.